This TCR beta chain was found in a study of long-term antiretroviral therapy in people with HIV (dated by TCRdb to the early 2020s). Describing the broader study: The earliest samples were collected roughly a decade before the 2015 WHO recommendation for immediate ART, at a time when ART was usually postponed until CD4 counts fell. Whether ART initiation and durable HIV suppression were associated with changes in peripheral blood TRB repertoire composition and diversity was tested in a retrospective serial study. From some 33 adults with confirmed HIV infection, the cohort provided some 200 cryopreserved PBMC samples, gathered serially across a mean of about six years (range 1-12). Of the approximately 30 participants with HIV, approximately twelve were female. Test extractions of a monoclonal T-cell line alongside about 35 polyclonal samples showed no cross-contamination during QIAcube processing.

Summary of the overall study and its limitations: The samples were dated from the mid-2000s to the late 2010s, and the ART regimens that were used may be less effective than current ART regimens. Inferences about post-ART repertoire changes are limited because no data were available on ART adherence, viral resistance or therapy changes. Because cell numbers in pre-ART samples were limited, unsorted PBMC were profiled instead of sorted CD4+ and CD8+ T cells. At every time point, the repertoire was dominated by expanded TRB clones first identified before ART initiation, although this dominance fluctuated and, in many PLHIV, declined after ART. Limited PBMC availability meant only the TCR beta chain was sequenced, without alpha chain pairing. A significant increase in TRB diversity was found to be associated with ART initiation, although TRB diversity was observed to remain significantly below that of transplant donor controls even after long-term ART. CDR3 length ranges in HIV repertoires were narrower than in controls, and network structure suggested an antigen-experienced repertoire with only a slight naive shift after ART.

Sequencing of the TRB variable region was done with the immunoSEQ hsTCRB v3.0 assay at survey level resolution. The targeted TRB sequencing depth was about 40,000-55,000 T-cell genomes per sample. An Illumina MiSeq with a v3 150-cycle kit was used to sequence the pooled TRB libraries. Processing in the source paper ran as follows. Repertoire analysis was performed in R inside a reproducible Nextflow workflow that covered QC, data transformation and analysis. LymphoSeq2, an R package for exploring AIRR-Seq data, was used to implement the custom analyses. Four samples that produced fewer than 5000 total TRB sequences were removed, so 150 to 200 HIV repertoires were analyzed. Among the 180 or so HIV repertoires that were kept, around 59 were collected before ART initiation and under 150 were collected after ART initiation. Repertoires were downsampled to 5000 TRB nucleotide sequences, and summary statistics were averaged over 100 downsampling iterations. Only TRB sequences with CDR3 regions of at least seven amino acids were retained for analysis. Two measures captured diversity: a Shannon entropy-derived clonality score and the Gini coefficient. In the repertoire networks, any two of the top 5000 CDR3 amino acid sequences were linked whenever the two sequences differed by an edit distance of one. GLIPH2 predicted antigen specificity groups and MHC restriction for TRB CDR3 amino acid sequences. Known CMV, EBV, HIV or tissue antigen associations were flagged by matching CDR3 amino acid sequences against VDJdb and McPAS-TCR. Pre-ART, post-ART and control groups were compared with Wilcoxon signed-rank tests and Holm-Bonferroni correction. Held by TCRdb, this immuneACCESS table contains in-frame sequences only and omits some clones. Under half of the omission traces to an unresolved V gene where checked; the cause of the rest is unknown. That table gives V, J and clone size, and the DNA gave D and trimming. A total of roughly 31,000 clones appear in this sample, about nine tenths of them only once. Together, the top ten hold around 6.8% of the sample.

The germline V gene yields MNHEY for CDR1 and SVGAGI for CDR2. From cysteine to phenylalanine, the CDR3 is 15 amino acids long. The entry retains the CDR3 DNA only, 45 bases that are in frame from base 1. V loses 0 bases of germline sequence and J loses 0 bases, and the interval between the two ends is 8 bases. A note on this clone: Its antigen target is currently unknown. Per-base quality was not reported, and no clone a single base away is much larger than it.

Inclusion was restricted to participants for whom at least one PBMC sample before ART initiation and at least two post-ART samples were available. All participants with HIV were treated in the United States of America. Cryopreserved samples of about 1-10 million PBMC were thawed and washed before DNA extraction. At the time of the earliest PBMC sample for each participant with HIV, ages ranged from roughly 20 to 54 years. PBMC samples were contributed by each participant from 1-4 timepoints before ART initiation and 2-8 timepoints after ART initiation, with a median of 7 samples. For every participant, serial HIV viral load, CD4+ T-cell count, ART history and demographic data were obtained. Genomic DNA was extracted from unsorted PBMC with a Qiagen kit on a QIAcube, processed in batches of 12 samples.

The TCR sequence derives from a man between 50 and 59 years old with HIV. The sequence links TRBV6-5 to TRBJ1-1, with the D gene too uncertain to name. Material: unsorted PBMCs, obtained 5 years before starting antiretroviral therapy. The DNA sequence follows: TGTGCCAGCAGTTACTCGATCGGGATGAACACTGAAGCTTTCTTT. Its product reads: CASSYSIGMNTEAFF.